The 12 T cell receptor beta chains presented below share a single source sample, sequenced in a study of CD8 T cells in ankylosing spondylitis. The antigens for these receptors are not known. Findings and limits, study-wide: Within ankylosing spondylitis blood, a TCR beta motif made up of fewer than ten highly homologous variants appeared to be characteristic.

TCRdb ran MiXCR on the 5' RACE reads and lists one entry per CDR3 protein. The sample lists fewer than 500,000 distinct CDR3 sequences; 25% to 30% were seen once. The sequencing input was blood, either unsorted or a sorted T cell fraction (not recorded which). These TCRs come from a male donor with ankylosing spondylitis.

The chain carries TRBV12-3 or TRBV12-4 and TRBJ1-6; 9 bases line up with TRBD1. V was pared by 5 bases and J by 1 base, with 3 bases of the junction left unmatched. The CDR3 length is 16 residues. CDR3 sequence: CASSRGTGSYNSPLHF. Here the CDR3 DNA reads TGTGCCAGCAGTCGCGGGACAGGGTCCTATAATTCACCCCTCCACTTT.

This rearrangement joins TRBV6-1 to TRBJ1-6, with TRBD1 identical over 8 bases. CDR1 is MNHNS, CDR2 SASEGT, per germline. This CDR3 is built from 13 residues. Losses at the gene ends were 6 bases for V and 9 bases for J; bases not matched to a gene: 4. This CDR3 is CASRGQGGSPLHF. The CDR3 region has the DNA TGTGCCAGCAGAGGACAGGGTGGTTCACCCCTCCACTTT.

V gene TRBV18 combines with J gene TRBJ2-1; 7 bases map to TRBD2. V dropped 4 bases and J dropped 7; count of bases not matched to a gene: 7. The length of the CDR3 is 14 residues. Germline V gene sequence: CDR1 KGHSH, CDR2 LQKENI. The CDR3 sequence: CASSLADSGNEQFF. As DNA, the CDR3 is TGTGCCAGCTCACTAGCGGATAGCGGGAATGAGCAGTTCTTC.

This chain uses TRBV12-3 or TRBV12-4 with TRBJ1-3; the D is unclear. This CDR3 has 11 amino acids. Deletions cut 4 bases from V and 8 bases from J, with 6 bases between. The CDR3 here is CASSSGDTIYF. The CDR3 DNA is TGTGCCAGCAGTTCCGGTGACACCATATATTTT.

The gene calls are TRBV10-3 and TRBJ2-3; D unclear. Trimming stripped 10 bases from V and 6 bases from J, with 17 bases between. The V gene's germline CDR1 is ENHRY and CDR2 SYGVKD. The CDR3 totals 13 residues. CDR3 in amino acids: CATSTNGPDTQYF. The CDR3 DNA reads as TGTGCCACCTCGACAAACGGCCCCGATACGCAGTATTTT.

CDR3 nucleotide sequence: TGCAGTGCTGAACCCTCTAGCGGGGGTAACACAGATACGCAGTATTTT. This codes for CSAEPSSGGNTDTQYF. The genes are TRBV20-1 and TRBJ2-3; the match to TRBD2 covers 10 bases. The V gene's germline CDR1 is DFQATT and CDR2 SNEGSKA (reference sequence). This CDR3 comprises 16 residues. With 5 bases clipped from V and 2 bases from J, the junction kept 10 bases outside the gene matches.

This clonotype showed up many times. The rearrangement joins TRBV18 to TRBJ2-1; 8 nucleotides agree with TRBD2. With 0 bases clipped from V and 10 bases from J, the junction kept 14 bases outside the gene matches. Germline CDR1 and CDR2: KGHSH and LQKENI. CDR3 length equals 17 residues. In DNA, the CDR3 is TGTGCCAGCTCACCACCGGGACTAGGACCCCAGAACGGAGAGCAGTTCTTC. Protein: CASSPPGLGPQNGEQFF.

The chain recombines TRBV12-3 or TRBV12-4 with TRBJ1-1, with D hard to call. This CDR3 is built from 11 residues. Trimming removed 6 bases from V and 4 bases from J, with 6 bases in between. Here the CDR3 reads CASRTITEAFF. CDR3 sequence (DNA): TGTGCCAGCAGAACCATCACTGAAGCTTTCTTT.

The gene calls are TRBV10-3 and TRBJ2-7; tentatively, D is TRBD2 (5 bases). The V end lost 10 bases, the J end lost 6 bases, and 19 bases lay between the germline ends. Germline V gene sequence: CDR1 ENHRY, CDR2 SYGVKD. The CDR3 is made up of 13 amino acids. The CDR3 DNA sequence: TGTGCCACAGGCGGGTCTCCATCTCGCGAGCAGTACGTC. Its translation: CATGGSPSREQYV.

The CDR3 spells CSAGDRGFQTQYF. The DNA for the CDR3 is TGCAGTGCCGGGGACAGGGGGTTCCAGACCCAGTACTTC. The chain has TRBV20-1 and TRBJ2-5; 11 bases line up with TRBD1. CDR1 DFQATT and CDR2 SNEGSKA come from the germline V gene (reference sequence). The J segment lost 6 bases and the V segment lost 6 bases, leaving 6 bases of the junction unmatched. The CDR3 is 13 residues long.

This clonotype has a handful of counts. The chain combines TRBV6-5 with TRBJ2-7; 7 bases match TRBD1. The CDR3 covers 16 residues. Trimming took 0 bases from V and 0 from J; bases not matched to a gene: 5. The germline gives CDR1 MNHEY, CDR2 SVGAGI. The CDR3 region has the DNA TGTGCCAGCAGTTACTCGGCAGGGGGAGTCTCCTACGAGCAGTACTTC. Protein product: CASSYSAGGVSYEQYF.

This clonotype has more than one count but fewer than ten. The CDR3 region has the DNA TGTGCCAGCAGTTACTTTGGGACGGACCACGACAATGAGCAGTTCTTC. Protein: CASSYFGTDHDNEQFF. The V call is TRBV6-5, the J call TRBJ2-1; the D gene could be TRBD1 or TRBD2 (5 bases each). Germline V lookup: CDR1 MNHEY, CDR2 SVGAGI. This CDR3 region has 16 residues. Trimming stripped 1 base from V and 5 bases from J, with 15 bases between.